This T cell receptor (beta chain) was retrieved from a study of cytotoxic CD8 clonotypes in ibrutinib-treated CLL. Study as a whole: Of the patients, about twelve were relapsed/refractory, under 16 treatment-naive and fewer than 18 IGHV unmutated.

Study-level results: Higher clonality was seen at ibrutinib response and a return toward baseline at progression. Baseline-level clonality went beyond age-matched healthy donors and moved in step with circulating CD8+ T-cell counts. Few clonotypes were public, and these shrank or held steady under treatment.

Sequenced by immunoSEQ multiplex PCR; TCRdb stores in-frame clones only, minus some. Altogether roughly 97,000 clones are present, around 73% being singletons, with the ten largest covering 32%. Regarding this clone: Its antigen is unknown.

The CDR3 covers 15 residues. Germline V gives CDR1 PRHDT, CDR2 FYEKMQ (reference sequence). Trimming left V 0 bases short and J 0 bases short, with 8 bases between. This chain connects TRBV13 to TRBJ1-1; D uncertain. This receptor was obtained from a human donor with chronic lymphocytic leukemia. The sample was PBMCs, taken after 12 months of ibrutinib treatment. The CDR3 DNA reads as TGTGCCAGCAGCTTAGGTGGCGGCCTGAACACTGAAGCTTTCTTT. Its protein is CASSLGGGLNTEAFF. Supplemented by reference TRBV13 and TRBJ1-1, the full variable domain reads AAGVIQSPRHLIKEKRETATLKCYPIPRHDTVYWYQQGPGQDPQFLISFYEKMQSDKGSIPDRFSAQQFSDYHSELNMSSLELGDSALYFCASSLGGGLNTEAFFGQGTRLTVV.